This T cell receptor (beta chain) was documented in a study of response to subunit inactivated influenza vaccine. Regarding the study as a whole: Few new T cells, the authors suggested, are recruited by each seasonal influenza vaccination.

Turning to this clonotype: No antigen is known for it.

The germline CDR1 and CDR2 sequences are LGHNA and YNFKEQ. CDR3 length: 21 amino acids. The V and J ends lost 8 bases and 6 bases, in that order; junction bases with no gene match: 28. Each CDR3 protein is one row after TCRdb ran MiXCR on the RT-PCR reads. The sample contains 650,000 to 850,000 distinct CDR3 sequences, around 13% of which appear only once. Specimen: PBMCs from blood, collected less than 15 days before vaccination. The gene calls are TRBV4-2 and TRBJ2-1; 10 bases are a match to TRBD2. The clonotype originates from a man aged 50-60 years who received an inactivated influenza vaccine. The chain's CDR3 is CASSGPPGTSEQEVGSNEQFF. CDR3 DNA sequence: TGTGCCAGCTCGGGTCCCCCCGGGACTAGCGAGCAGGAGGTGGGTTCCAATGAGCAGTTCTTC.